Below, one TCR beta chain is given with its context. These data originate in a study of molecular identifiers for immune sequencing clone quantification. Trimming stripped 2 bases from V and 6 bases from J, with 17 bases between. The CDR3 loop spans 15 amino acids. Germline lookup yields CDR1 MNHEY and CDR2 SMNVEV (reference sequence). TCRdb reanalysed the PCR reads using MiXCR and keeps one entry per CDR3 protein. The sample lists a few hundred thousand distinct CDR3 sequences, roughly 24% occurring once. The source of this sequence is a human donor in good health. Some libraries in this study had Jurkat cell RNA spiked in. Sequencing was carried out using naive CD8+ T cells from blood, with Jurkat cell RNA spiked in. Regarding subset: FACS-sorted CD8+CD4-CCR7+CD45RA+ naive T cells. The chain recombines TRBV27 with TRBJ2-7; D uncertain. In DNA form, the CDR3 reads TGTGCCAGCAGTTTAAGTCCTGTTGGGGTAACCGAGCAGTACTTC. It is translated as CASSLSPVGVTEQYF.